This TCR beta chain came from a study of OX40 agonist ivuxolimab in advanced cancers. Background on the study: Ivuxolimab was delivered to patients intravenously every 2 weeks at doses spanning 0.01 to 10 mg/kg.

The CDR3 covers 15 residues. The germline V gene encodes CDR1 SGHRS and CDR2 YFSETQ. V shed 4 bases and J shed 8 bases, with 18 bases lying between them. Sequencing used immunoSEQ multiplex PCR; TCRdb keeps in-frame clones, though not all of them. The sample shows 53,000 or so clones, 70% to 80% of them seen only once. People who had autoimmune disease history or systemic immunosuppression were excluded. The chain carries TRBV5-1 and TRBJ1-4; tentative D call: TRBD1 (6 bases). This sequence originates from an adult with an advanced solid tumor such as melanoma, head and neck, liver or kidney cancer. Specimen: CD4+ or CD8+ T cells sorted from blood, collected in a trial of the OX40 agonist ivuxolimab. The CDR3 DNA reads TGCGCCAGCAGCCCAACAGGGAGAGAGGGGGAAAAACTGTTTTTT. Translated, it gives CASSPTGREGEKLFF.